The clone carrying this T cell receptor (beta chain) has just a few counts. What was amplified from RNA transcripts were TCR beta CDR3 regions. TCR CDR3 regions were first amplified by RT-PCR with HTBI primers. TCRdb passed the multiplex PCR reads through MiXCR, listing each CDR3 protein once. The sample records approximately 720,000 distinct CDR3 sequences, over 15% being singletons. The data stem from a study of T cells in Graves' hyperthyroidism and ophthalmopathy. Germline CDR1 reads SEHNR; CDR2 reads FQNEAQ (reference sequence). Germline trimming cut 3 bases from V and 2 bases from J; bases unmatched to any gene: 4. The CDR3 totals 14 residues.

The sequencing input was blood. V usage is TRBV7-9 and J usage is TRBJ2-7; 7 positions agree with TRBD1. This receptor was obtained from a woman aged 45-65 years with Graves' hyperthyroidism that later progressed to Graves' ophthalmopathy. Here the CDR3 DNA reads TGTGCCAGCAGCTTCAGTCAGGGGGCCTACGAGCAGTACTTC. Its translation: CASSFSQGAYEQYF.